Shown below are 26 T cell receptor beta chains from a single sample sequenced in a study of CD8 T cells in ankylosing spondylitis. Study results and limitations: A TCR beta motif made of several highly homologous variants seemed typical of ankylosing spondylitis blood.

For these receptors, no antigen is known. MiXCR, applied by TCRdb to the 5' RACE reads, yields one record per CDR3 protein. The sample gives 500,000 or so distinct CDR3 sequences, under 5.5% of which show up once; roughly 3.5% is in the top ten. Sequenced sample: blood, either unsorted or a sorted T cell fraction (not recorded which). The receptors were sampled from a male donor with ankylosing spondylitis.

This clonotype was seen many times. The chain links TRBV28 to TRBJ2-6, with a possible D match to TRBD1 (6 bases). This CDR3 contains 20 residues. V was trimmed by 3 bases and J by 0 bases, leaving 21 bases between them. Germline values: CDR1 MDHEN, CDR2 SYDVKM. DNA of the CDR3: TGTGCCAGCAGTTTTCGTACCGGGACATCGGGAAGCTCTGGGGCCAACGTCCTGACTTTC. Translated, it gives CASSFRTGTSGSSGANVLTF.

This clonotype came up a few times. The V gene is TRBV4-1, the J gene TRBJ2-1, with a possible D match to TRBD2 (7 bases). The CDR3 is 12 amino acids. Per germline, CDR1 MGHRA and CDR2 YSYEKL. Between the trimmed V and J ends, which lost 7 bases and 9 bases, there was a span of 13 bases. The CDR3 sequence is CASNREGREQFF. CDR3 coding DNA: TGCGCCAGCAACAGGGAGGGACGTGAGCAGTTCTTC.

This clonotype was seen only a few times. The chain carries TRBV9 and TRBJ2-5; TRBD2 aligns across 10 bases. The CDR3 totals 16 residues. The V segment lost 3 bases and the J segment 1 base; nucleotides outside the gene matches: 6. The germline V gene has CDR1 SGDLS and CDR2 YYNGEE. The CDR3 spells CASSARLAGLQETQYF. The CDR3 DNA is TGTGCCAGCAGCGCCCGACTAGCGGGCCTCCAAGAGACCCAGTACTTC. The full variable domain, rest sourced from reference TRBV9 and TRBJ2-5, is DSGVTQTPKHLITATGQRVTLRCSPRSGDLSVYWYQQSLDQGLQFLIQYYNGEERAKGNILERFSAQQFPDLHSELNLSSLELGDSALYFCASSARLAGLQETQYFGPGTRLLVL.

This CDR3 is CASSRRTGGSGDTQYF. CDR3 nucleotide sequence: TGCGCCAGCAGCCGGCGGACGGGCGGGAGCGGGGATACCCAGTACTTC. The V gene is TRBV4-3, the J gene TRBJ2-5, with 7 bases aligning to TRBD2. This CDR3 has 16 residues. Germline CDR1 and CDR2: LGHNA and YSLEER. Trimming removed 4 bases from V and 8 bases from J; junction bases left unmatched: 16.

Many counts were recorded for this clonotype. The chain uses TRBV29-1 and TRBJ2-1, with D uncertain. Trimming took 7 bases from V and 2 from J, leaving 15 bases between them. The CDR3 covers 14 residues. The V gene's germline CDR1 is SQVTM and CDR2 ANQGSEA. This CDR3 reads CSAVTKTPYNEQFF. CDR3 in DNA: TGCAGCGCTGTGACCAAGACACCCTACAATGAGCAGTTCTTC.

This clonotype was seen ten or more times. V gene TRBV7-9 combines with J gene TRBJ2-5; D call uncertain. The V and J ends lost 2 bases and 1 base respectively, with 8 bases between them. CDR1 is SEHNR, CDR2 FQNEAQ, per germline (reference sequence). The CDR3 runs to 14 residues. CDR3 residues: CASSLMAIQETQYF. The CDR3 coding sequence is TGTGCCAGCAGCTTAATGGCGATCCAAGAGACCCAGTACTTC.

The J gene is TRBJ2-1, the V gene TRBV20-1, with TRBD2 matching over 7 bases. CDR3 size: 16 residues. The germline gives CDR1 DFQATT, CDR2 SNEGSKA (reference sequence). The trim removed 5 bases at V and 6 bases at J, leaving 16 bases unmatched. In DNA form, the CDR3 reads TGCAGTGCTCCTCCTTCGGCGAGGACTAGGTCCAATGAGCAGTTCTTC. Translating it yields CSAPPSARTRSNEQFF.

The table lists this clonotype with many counts. The chain carries TRBV11-2 and TRBJ1-5, with no clear D. V gave up 6 bases and J gave up 3 bases, with 12 bases separating them. CDR3 length: 14 amino acids. Germline V gene data show CDR1 as SGHAT and CDR2 as FQNNGV. The CDR3 sequence: CASSSGLLNQPQHF. The DNA for the CDR3 is TGTGCCAGCAGTTCTGGGTTACTCAATCAGCCCCAGCATTTT.

This clonotype showed up many times. The V call is TRBV28, the J call TRBJ2-7; TRBD2 aligns across 8 bases. This CDR3 contains 14 residues. Looked up from germline, CDR1 is MDHEN and CDR2 is SYDVKM. V was pared by 7 bases and J by 3 bases, with 8 bases of the junction left unmatched. The CDR3: CASIKRAGGYEQYF. The CDR3 DNA is TGTGCCAGCATCAAAAGGGCGGGGGGCTACGAGCAGTACTTC.

This clonotype was recorded many times. V gene TRBV20-1 combines with J gene TRBJ2-3; 10 bases align to TRBD2. The germline V gene encodes CDR1 DFQATT and CDR2 SNEGSKA (reference sequence). CDR3 length: 15 residues. With 2 bases clipped from V and 5 bases from J, the junction kept 7 bases outside the gene matches. CDR3 region: CSARRASGSGDTQYF. Written as DNA, the CDR3 is TGCAGTGCTAGAAGGGCTAGCGGGAGTGGAGATACGCAGTATTTT.

This clonotype was counted at least ten times. The chain links TRBV12-3 or TRBV12-4 to TRBJ1-5, with D unresolved. CDR3 size: 14 residues. The V and J ends lost 2 bases and 3 bases respectively, with 8 bases between them. CDR3 in DNA: TGTGCCAGCAGTTTAAAGGGTTTCAATCAGCCCCAGCATTTT. Residues: CASSLKGFNQPQHF.

This clonotype was counted only a few times. V and J are TRBV4-3 and TRBJ2-2, with 10 bases aligning to TRBD2. The CDR3 is 16 residues long. After removal of 1 base from V and 2 bases from J, the junction contained 1 base not matched to a gene. CDR1 is LGHNA, CDR2 YSLEER, per germline. As DNA, the CDR3 is TGCGCCAGCAGCCAAGGGACTAGCGGAAACACCGGGGAGCTGTTTTTT. Residues: CASSQGTSGNTGELFF.

The table lists this clonotype with many counts. This chain links TRBV20-1 with TRBJ2-5; D uncertain. V dropped 7 bases and J dropped 5 bases, with 17 bases sitting between them. CDR1 and CDR2 (germline): DFQATT, SNEGSKA (reference sequence). The CDR3 covers 13 residues. The CDR3: CSVQPGISETQYF. The CDR3 DNA sequence: TGCAGTGTTCAACCGGGCATTTCGGAGACCCAGTACTTC.

This clonotype was seen many times. The V call is TRBV11-2, the J call TRBJ2-7; D remains unclear. Trimming took 3 bases from V and 5 from J, leaving 8 bases between them. The CDR3 runs to 12 residues. The V gene's germline CDR1 is SGHAT and CDR2 FQNNGV. The CDR3 loop is CASSFVRDEQYF. The CDR3 DNA reads as TGTGCCAGCAGCTTCGTAAGGGACGAGCAGTACTTC.

This clonotype came up many times. The chain links TRBV29-1 to TRBJ2-7; TRBD1 matches 9 bases. The CDR3 is made up of 13 amino acids. Germline CDR1 is SQVTM and CDR2 is ANQGSEA. V dropped 6 bases and J dropped 5; count of bases not matched to a gene: 8. CDR3 nucleotides: TGCAGCGTCTCCGGGACAGGGTGGCACGAGCAGTACTTC. Its protein product is CSVSGTGWHEQYF.

This clonotype has a count of ten or more. This chain connects TRBV7-2 to TRBJ1-2; D is possibly TRBD1 (5 bases). Germline V gene data show CDR1 as SGHTA and CDR2 as FQGNSA. The V end was cut by 0 bases, the J end by 4 bases, with 12 bases between. The length of the CDR3 is 15 residues. The CDR3 DNA reads as TGTGCCAGCAGCTTAGCGGGGCGTCAACCCTATGGCTACACCTTC. It is translated as CASSLAGRQPYGYTF.

This clonotype was seen only a few times. The genes are TRBV30 and TRBJ1-4, with 11 bases that match TRBD1. V gave up 2 bases and J gave up 7 bases; unmatched junction bases: 3. CDR3 length equals 14 residues. Germline V gene data show CDR1 as GTSNPN and CDR2 as SVGIG (reference sequence). CDR3 region: CAWSTGTGGEKLFF. The CDR3 nucleotides read TGTGCCTGGAGTACCGGGACAGGGGGTGAAAAACTGTTTTTT.

The chain has TRBV6-2 or TRBV6-3 and TRBJ2-5; 14 nucleotides match TRBD2. This CDR3 has 17 amino acids. The V and J ends lost 5 bases and 1 base, in that order; junction bases with no gene match: 6. CDR1 is MNHEY, CDR2 SVGEGT, per germline. CDR3 sequence: CASSQGLAGVFQETQYF. CDR3 bases: TGTGCCAGCAGTCAGGGACTAGCGGGGGTCTTCCAAGAGACCCAGTACTTC.

In this sample, this clonotype turned up many times. The chain is built from TRBV10-3 and TRBJ2-2, with 14 positions matching TRBD2. The junction had 7 bases not matched to a gene; V was cut back by 7 bases and J by 6 bases. CDR3 size: 16 residues. Germline V gene lookup returns CDR1 ENHRY and CDR2 SYGVKD. The CDR3 nucleotides read TGTGCCATCAAGGTGGGACTAGCGGGAGATCCCGGGGAGCTGTTTTTT. Translation: CAIKVGLAGDPGELFF.

The chain is built from TRBV10-3 and TRBJ2-5, with D perhaps TRBD1 (5 bases). Germline assignment: CDR1 ENHRY and CDR2 SYGVKD. This CDR3 is 15 amino acids long. V lost 2 bases to trimming and J lost 3 bases, with 13 bases between them. The CDR3 is CAISEGQPSKETQYF. The DNA for the CDR3 is TGTGCCATCAGTGAGGGACAACCATCCAAAGAGACCCAGTACTTC.

This clonotype was found many times. This chain connects TRBV28 to TRBJ1-4, with TRBD1 matching over 7 bases. J gave up 7 bases and V 7 bases, and 9 bases lay outside the gene matches. Germline V CDR1 and CDR2: MDHEN, SYDVKM. The CDR3 loop spans 14 amino acids. CDR3 loop: CASTTRTGPEKLFF. The CDR3 DNA sequence: TGTGCCAGCACAACCCGGACAGGCCCTGAAAAACTGTTTTTT.

The sample holds many counts of this clonotype. V gene TRBV4-3 combines with J gene TRBJ2-5, with D perhaps matching TRBD1 (5 bases). Germline CDR1 is LGHNA and CDR2 is YSLEER. V lost 4 bases and J lost 1, with 16 bases in between. The CDR3 length is 16 residues. CDR3 protein: CASSRISRTPQETQYF. Here the CDR3 DNA reads TGCGCCAGCAGCCGCATTTCAAGGACACCCCAAGAGACCCAGTACTTC.

Concerning this clonotype: This sequence may be a read error, since a much larger clone differs from it by one base. The chain recombines TRBV20-1 with TRBJ1-5; 9 bases are a match to TRBD1. The germline gives CDR1 DFQATT, CDR2 SNEGSKA (reference sequence). With V trimmed by 5 bases and J by 9 bases, 8 bases remained unmatched. This CDR3 has 13 amino acids. As DNA, the CDR3 is TGCAGTGCTCGGGACAGGGTGGCCCGGCCCCAGCATTTT. Protein sequence: CSARDRVARPQHF.

This clonotype was seen a handful of times. In DNA, the CDR3 is TGTGCCAGCAGCTTAATTGGACTAGCGGGAGGGAAGGAGCAGTACTTC. This sequence encodes CASSLIGLAGGKEQYF. The chain couples TRBV7-9 to TRBJ2-7; TRBD2 agrees at 15 bases. Germline CDR1 and CDR2: SEHNR and FQNEAQ (reference sequence). The CDR3 contains 16 residues. With V trimmed by 2 bases and J by 7 bases, 6 bases remained unmatched.

This clonotype was recorded many times. The chain is built from TRBV6-5 and TRBJ2-2, with 8 bases lining up with TRBD2. Germline lookup yields CDR1 MNHEY and CDR2 SVGAGI. The CDR3 is 16 amino acids. With 2 bases clipped from V and 8 bases from J, the junction kept 10 bases outside the gene matches. The CDR3 nucleotides are TGTGCCAGCAGTTACCCCCCGGGGGGGGCTAGGGGGGAGCTGTTTTTT. Translation gives CASSYPPGGARGELFF.

This clonotype was counted at least ten times. Here the CDR3 reads CASSPDVPYNEQFF. Here the CDR3 DNA reads TGTGCCAGCAGCCCAGACGTTCCCTACAATGAGCAGTTCTTC. The chain links TRBV7-2 to TRBJ2-1, with D hard to call. V was cut by 5 bases and J by 2 bases, with 10 bases left in between. This CDR3 contains 14 residues. In germline, CDR1 is SGHTA, CDR2 FQGNSA.